This entry lists 18 T cell receptor beta chains sequenced from one sample in a study of blood T cell repertoires in COVID-19. The method was immunoSEQ multiplex PCR; TCRdb's version includes in-frame clones alone and lacks a portion of them. The table records roughly 38,000 clones, about 90% of them present only once. The source material was peripheral blood. The receptors here all came from a man between 65 and 85 years old with acute or convalescent COVID-19.

J is TRBJ2-7 and V is TRBV5-6, with D uncertain. The length of the CDR3 is 15 residues. V was trimmed by 4 bases and J by 6 bases, leaving 20 bases between them. Per germline, CDR1 SGHDT and CDR2 YYEEEE. The CDR3: CASSPIGFQASEQYF. CDR3 DNA sequence: TGTGCCAGCAGCCCGATCGGGTTTCAAGCGAGCGAGCAGTACTTC.

The chain has TRBV19 and TRBJ1-4, with a possible D match to TRBD1 (5 bases). The CDR3 has 14 residues. Germline assignment: CDR1 LNHDA and CDR2 SQIVND (reference sequence). V was shortened by 8 bases and J by 4 bases, with 14 bases between the two germline ends. DNA for the CDR3: TGTGCCAGTCGGAGTCAGGGAGGTAATGAAAAACTGTTTTTT. Translated, it gives CASRSQGGNEKLFF.

The chain recombines TRBV20-1 with TRBJ2-1; 13 bases fit TRBD2. Germline CDR1 reads DFQATT; CDR2 reads SNEGSKA (reference sequence). This CDR3 comprises 15 residues. The V gene end was trimmed by 3 bases and the J gene end by 5 bases; junction bases not matched to a gene: 4. The CDR3 is CSASLGLAGNNEQFF. CDR3 bases: TGCAGTGCTAGTTTGGGACTAGCGGGGAACAATGAGCAGTTCTTC.

The chain carries TRBV5-4 and TRBJ2-1; 9 bases agree with TRBD2. The CDR3 length is 15 residues. In germline, CDR1 is SGHNT, CDR2 YYREEE (reference sequence). The trim removed 2 bases at V and 2 bases at J, leaving 2 bases unmatched. The CDR3 reads CASSLAGGTYNEQFF. The DNA of the CDR3 is TGTGCCAGCAGCTTAGCGGGAGGAACCTACAATGAGCAGTTCTTC.

This clone was found once. CDR3: CASSLSLGHPGYTF. The CDR3 bases are TGTGCCAGCAGTTTATCCCTCGGACACCCTGGCTACACCTTC. The chain combines TRBV27 with TRBJ1-2; TRBD1 is a possible D gene (5 bases). Between the trimmed V and J ends, which lost 0 bases and 7 bases, there was a span of 12 bases. The CDR3 is made up of 14 amino acids. CDR1 is MNHEY and CDR2 is SMNVEV in the germline V gene (reference sequence).

V is TRBV5-1 and J is TRBJ1-5; 10 bases are shared with TRBD1. The CDR3 length is 14 residues. Germline trimming cut 4 bases from V and 8 bases from J; bases unmatched to any gene: 6. Per germline, CDR1 SGHRS and CDR2 YFSETQ. CDR3 sequence reads: CASSPGQGREPQHF. The CDR3 bases are TGCGCCAGCAGCCCGGGACAGGGGAGGGAGCCCCAGCATTTT.

This chain uses TRBV2 with TRBJ1-5; 8 nucleotides match TRBD1. The CDR3 loop spans 14 amino acids. V gave up 5 bases and J gave up 7 bases; unmatched junction bases: 7. Germline V lookup: CDR1 SNHLY, CDR2 FYNNEI. As DNA, the CDR3 is TGTGCCAGCAGTCGAACAGGGGGAAGACAGCCCCAGCATTTT. It specifies CASSRTGGRQPQHF.

This chain joins TRBV7-9 and TRBJ2-7; 9 bases line up with TRBD1. V was clipped by 10 bases and J by 1 base; unmatched bases: 5. The length of the CDR3 is 13 residues. Per germline, CDR1 SEHNR and CDR2 FQNEAQ (reference sequence). Written as DNA, the CDR3 is TGTGCCACCGGGACAGGGAGTTCCTACGAGCAGTACTTC. Residues: CATGTGSSYEQYF. Full variable domain (rest looked up from reference TRBV7-9 and TRBJ2-7): DTGVSQNPRHKITKRGQNVTFRCDPISEHNRLYWYRQTLGQGPEFLTYFQNEAQLEKSRLLSDRFSAERPKGSFSTLEIQRTEQGDSAMYLCATGTGSSYEQYFGPGTRLTVT.

The rearrangement links TRBV4-1 to TRBJ2-7, with D perhaps TRBD1 (5 bases). This CDR3 has 13 residues. Trimming took off 6 bases at V and 5 bases at J, with 14 bases between the two ends. Looked up from germline, CDR1 is MGHRA and CDR2 is YSYEKL. In DNA form, the CDR3 reads TGCGCCAGCAGACATTCCCTAGGGGACGAGCAGTACTTC. As protein: CASRHSLGDEQYF.

The chain uses TRBV6-6 and TRBJ2-1, with D possibly being TRBD1 (6 bases). This CDR3 region has 16 residues. Germline V gene data show CDR1 as MNHNY and CDR2 as SVGAGI (reference sequence). V was shortened by 6 bases and J by 5 bases, with 20 bases between the two germline ends. CDR3 residues: CASSRPQGPRHNEQFF. Here the CDR3 DNA reads TGTGCCAGCAGCCGACCACAGGGCCCCAGGCACAATGAGCAGTTCTTC.

The chain links TRBV19 to TRBJ2-3, with TRBD2 matching 12 bases. The germline V gene encodes CDR1 LNHDA and CDR2 SQIVND (reference sequence). Trimming removed 3 bases from V and 2 bases from J; junction bases left unmatched: 9. The CDR3 is 18 amino acids. CDR3 residues: CASSMESGTSGLTDTQYF. CDR3 nucleotide sequence: TGTGCCAGTAGTATGGAATCGGGGACTAGCGGGCTCACAGATACGCAGTATTTT.

The chain has TRBV14 and TRBJ1-2, with a weak D call TRBD1 (5 bases). In germline, CDR1 is SGHDN, CDR2 FVKESK. This CDR3 is built from 14 residues. V lost 1 base and J 4 bases, leaving 10 bases between the germline ends. The CDR3 is CASSQGGRGYGYTF. CDR3 coding DNA: TGTGCCAGCAGCCAAGGTGGAAGGGGCTATGGCTACACCTTC.

The chain employs TRBV19 and TRBJ2-2; possible D gene TRBD1, 6 bases. V lost 6 bases, J lost 5 bases, and 16 bases lay in between. The CDR3 is made up of 15 amino acids. Germline V gene lookup returns CDR1 LNHDA and CDR2 SQIVND (reference sequence). Here the CDR3 reads CASSLTGMGTGELFF. The CDR3 coding sequence is TGTGCCAGTAGCTTGACAGGAATGGGGACCGGGGAGCTGTTTTTT.

The gene calls are TRBV2 and TRBJ2-7; tentatively, D is TRBD1 (5 bases). The CDR3 spans 14 residues. Trimming shortened V by 11 bases and J by 6 bases, and 23 bases separated the two germline ends. CDR1 SNHLY and CDR2 FYNNEI come from the germline V gene. The CDR3 nucleotides read TGTGCCTGCGCATACATCGCCCTCCAGGGCGAGCAGTACTTC. Residues: CACAYIALQGEQYF.

There are a few counts of this clone. This chain connects TRBV3-1 (or the pseudogene TRBV3-2) to TRBJ1-3; D is uncertain. CDR3 size: 13 residues. Trimming removed 4 bases from V and 12 bases from J, with 16 bases in between. CDR1 is LGHDT, CDR2 YNNKEL, per germline (reference sequence). The CDR3 loop is CASSPQLGRGIYF. As DNA, the CDR3 is TGTGCCAGCAGCCCTCAACTCGGTCGAGGCATATATTTT.

DNA for the CDR3: TGTGCCAGCAGACCTACCGGGACTAGCGGGGACGAGCAGTACTTC. Residues: CASRPTGTSGDEQYF. The chain has TRBV5-4 and TRBJ2-7; TRBD2 matches 13 bases. Germline CDR1 and CDR2: SGHNT and YYREEE (reference sequence). The CDR3 has 15 residues. V gave up 5 bases and J gave up 5 bases; unmatched junction bases: 7.

The rearrangement links TRBV20-1 to TRBJ1-5; the D gene is possibly TRBD1 (5 bases). The CDR3 contains 13 residues. Trimming took off 3 bases at V and 6 bases at J, with 12 bases between the two ends. Germline V gene lookup returns CDR1 DFQATT and CDR2 SNEGSKA (reference sequence). The CDR3 spells CSASRQGGQPQHF. The CDR3 bases are TGCAGTGCTAGTCGTCAGGGTGGTCAGCCCCAGCATTTT.

This clone was seen only once. The rearrangement uses TRBV5-6 and TRBJ2-7; possible D gene TRBD2, 5 bases. From germline, CDR1 is SGHDT and CDR2 YYEEEE. V was clipped by 1 base and J by 6 bases, with 11 bases between them. This CDR3 contains 13 residues. The DNA for the CDR3 is TGTGCCAGCAGCTTGCCACTAGACGGCGAGCAGTACTTC. Translating it yields CASSLPLDGEQYF.